One and the same sample provided the 23 T cell receptor beta chains below, sequenced in a study of regulatory T cells. The study's findings and limits: In CD3G-deficient patients, conventional CD4+ T cells were enriched for hydrophobic CDR3 residues at positions 6 and 7.

No cognate antigen is known for these TCRs. The PCR used 52 TRBV and 13 TRBJ primers. Sequencing was performed with immunoSEQ multiplex PCR; in TCRdb, only in-frame clones are kept and a portion is missing. Among 32,000 or so clones listed, about 90% were seen once. The sample taken for sequencing was conventional CD4+ T cells sorted from blood. Receptor source: a person aged 18 to 35 with CD3G deficiency.

The chain employs TRBV7-2 and TRBJ1-3, with D unresolved. Looked up from germline, CDR1 is SGHTA and CDR2 is FQGNSA. V dropped 1 base and J dropped 1 base, with 11 bases sitting between them. The CDR3 consists of 16 residues. DNA of the CDR3: TGTGCCAGCAGCTTAGAATCAGGCTGGTCTGGAAACACCATATATTTT. Its protein product is CASSLESGWSGNTIYF.

The chain recombines TRBV18 with TRBJ2-3; 8 bases align to TRBD2. The CDR3 runs 15 residues. V shed 3 bases and J 4 bases; nucleotides not matched to a gene: 6. Germline V CDR1 and CDR2: KGHSH, LQKENI. The CDR3 sequence is CASSPSSGGADTQYF. CDR3 DNA: TGTGCCAGCTCACCCTCCTCGGGGGGGGCAGATACGCAGTATTTT.

This chain joins TRBV10-3 and TRBJ1-6, with 7 bases fitting TRBD1. Germline values: CDR1 ENHRY, CDR2 SYGVKD. This CDR3 comprises 13 residues. V shed 6 bases, J shed 6 bases, and the junction held 2 bases outside the gene matches. In DNA form, the CDR3 reads TGTGCCATCAGCCAGGGGGTTAATTCACCCCTCCACTTT. It translates to CAISQGVNSPLHF.

The chain has TRBV19 and TRBJ1-3; D call uncertain. V lost 3 bases to trimming and J lost 0 bases, with 12 bases between them. CDR1 and CDR2 (germline): LNHDA, SQIVND (reference sequence). This CDR3 has 16 amino acids. The chain's CDR3 is CASSMDYGFSGNTIYF. Here the CDR3 DNA reads TGTGCCAGTAGTATGGACTACGGGTTCTCTGGAAACACCATATATTTT. The full variable domain, rest sourced from reference TRBV19 and TRBJ1-3, is DGGITQSPKYLFRKEGQNVTLSCEQNLNHDAMYWYRQDPGQGLRLIYYSQIVNDFQKGDIAEGYSVSREKKESFPLTVTSAQKNPTAFYLCASSMDYGFSGNTIYFGEGSWLTVV.

The J gene is TRBJ1-1, the V gene TRBV29-1, with TRBD1 identical over 9 bases. This CDR3 spans 12 amino acids. The germline V gene has CDR1 SQVTM and CDR2 ANQGSEA. The trim removed 6 bases at V and 5 bases at J, leaving 4 bases unmatched. The CDR3 DNA is TGCAGCGTCAATGACAGGGGGACTGAAGCTTTCTTT. Amino acid sequence: CSVNDRGTEAFF.

The chain links TRBV28 to TRBJ2-1; 9 positions match TRBD2. The CDR3 extends over 14 amino acids. Losses at the gene ends were 5 bases for V and 10 bases for J; bases not matched to a gene: 9. Per the germline V gene, CDR1 is MDHEN and CDR2 is SYDVKM. The DNA of the CDR3 is TGTGCCAGCAGTCTAGCGGGAAATAGTAGGGAGCAGTTCTTC. Translated, it gives CASSLAGNSREQFF.

The chain's CDR3 is CASSPGAGGDYEQYF. The CDR3 DNA reads TGTGCCAGCAGCCCAGGGGCAGGGGGCGACTACGAGCAGTACTTC. The V and J genes are TRBV7-8 and TRBJ2-7; 8 nucleotides agree with TRBD1. The CDR3 consists of 15 residues. Germline assignment: CDR1 SGHVS and CDR2 FQNEAQ. J gave up 3 bases and V 5 bases, and 9 bases lay outside the gene matches.

This chain connects TRBV2 to TRBJ2-7; TRBD2 matches at 11 bases. V gave up 6 bases and J gave up 6 bases; unmatched junction bases: 7. The CDR3 sequence is 14 residues long. Per germline, CDR1 SNHLY and CDR2 FYNNEI. The CDR3 coding sequence is TGTGCCAGCAGCCAAACTAGCGGGGGAACCGAGCAGTACTTC. This sequence encodes CASSQTSGGTEQYF.

The chain is built from TRBV7-2 and TRBJ2-4, with a weak D call TRBD1 (6 bases). The V gene's germline CDR1 is SGHTA and CDR2 FQGNSA. Trimming took 6 bases from V and 8 from J, leaving 14 bases between them. The CDR3 is 13 residues long. In DNA, the CDR3 is TGTGCCAGCAGTTTACAGGGTCAGGACATTCAGTACTTC. This translates into CASSLQGQDIQYF.

The chain recombines TRBV12-5 with TRBJ2-7; 8 bases agree with TRBD2. The CDR3 runs 14 residues. The V gene's germline CDR1 is LGHNT and CDR2 FRNRAP. Unmatched junction bases numbered 3, after V lost 2 bases and J lost 3 bases. CDR3 protein: CASGLRTSSYEQYV. As DNA, the CDR3 is TGTGCTAGTGGTTTGCGGACTAGCAGCTACGAGCAGTACGTC.

This clone was found a few times. V is TRBV6-1 and J is TRBJ2-7; TRBD2 agrees at 10 bases. J was trimmed by 1 base and V by 8 bases; bases with no gene match: 8. The CDR3 contains 15 residues. Germline V CDR1 and CDR2: MNHNS, SASEGT. The CDR3 reads CASDSGTSASYEQYF. In DNA form, the CDR3 reads TGTGCCAGCGACTCCGGGACTAGCGCTTCCTACGAGCAGTACTTC.

This clone was seen once. The V and J genes are TRBV6-5 and TRBJ2-7, with D perhaps TRBD2 (6 bases). Germline CDR1 and CDR2: MNHEY and SVGAGI. V was pared by 2 bases and J by 4 bases, with 12 bases between. The CDR3 runs 14 residues. CDR3 bases: TGTGCCAGCAGTTACACCCTGGGAGGTTACGAGCAGTACTTC. Amino acid sequence: CASSYTLGGYEQYF.

V is TRBV28 and J is TRBJ1-5, with TRBD1 as a possible D gene (6 bases). V was clipped by 6 bases and J by 5 bases, with 14 bases between them. This CDR3 has 14 residues. The V gene's germline CDR1 is MDHEN and CDR2 SYDVKM. As DNA, the CDR3 is TGTGCCAGCAGCCCCCGGGACACCTATCAGCCCCAGCATTTT. Amino acid sequence: CASSPRDTYQPQHF.

J is TRBJ2-7 and V is TRBV13; 8 bases agree with TRBD2. Germline loops: CDR1 PRHDT, CDR2 FYEKMQ (reference sequence). V was pared by 0 bases and J by 5 bases, with 9 bases of the junction left unmatched. This CDR3 is built from 16 residues. This CDR3 reads CASSLGRLAGFHEQYF. The CDR3 coding sequence is TGTGCCAGCAGCTTAGGGAGGCTAGCGGGCTTCCACGAGCAGTACTTC.

The chain links TRBV5-6 to TRBJ2-7, with D possibly being TRBD1 (6 bases). V was cut by 3 bases and J by 8 bases, with 12 bases left in between. This CDR3 has 12 residues. CDR1 and CDR2 from the germline V gene are SGHDT and YYEEEE. For the CDR3, the DNA is TGTGCCAGCAGCTCCGGAAGGGGGAAGCAGTACTTC. Its protein is CASSSGRGKQYF.

The DNA of the CDR3 is TGTGCCAGCAGCCCGACTAGCGGGAGAGGTGGCATTCAGTACTTC. Translating gives CASSPTSGRGGIQYF. This chain uses TRBV6-1 with TRBJ2-4; 12 bases agree with TRBD2. Per germline, CDR1 MNHNS and CDR2 SASEGT. The CDR3 loop spans 15 amino acids. V gave up 6 bases and J gave up 9 bases; unmatched junction bases: 9.

V is TRBV7-2 and J is TRBJ2-7; possibly TRBD1 for D (5 bases). Germline V gene sequence: CDR1 SGHTA, CDR2 FQGNSA. Between the trimmed V and J ends, which lost 3 bases and 0 bases, there was a span of 18 bases. CDR3 length equals 17 residues. Written as DNA, the CDR3 is TGTGCCAGCAGCTTTGGCAGGGCATTATCCTTCTCCTACGAGCAGTACTTC. It translates to CASSFGRALSFSYEQYF.

The V gene is TRBV6-1, the J gene TRBJ2-7; a weak D match, TRBD2 (5 bases). Per the germline V gene, CDR1 is MNHNS and CDR2 is SASEGT. Trimming left V 6 bases short and J 5 bases short, with 14 bases between. The CDR3 runs 13 residues. CDR3 residues: CASSSTMFHEQYF. The CDR3, as DNA: TGTGCCAGCAGCTCGACTATGTTCCACGAGCAGTACTTC.

The chain employs TRBV5-1 and TRBJ2-3; D is unclear. V was trimmed by 0 bases and J by 5 bases, leaving 13 bases between them. Germline V lookup: CDR1 SGHRS, CDR2 YFSETQ. The CDR3 covers 15 residues. The CDR3 DNA reads as TGCGCCAGCAGCTTGGCTCCGGGTTTAGGAGATACGCAGTATTTT. Translated, it gives CASSLAPGLGDTQYF.

The CDR3 loop is CASSSPKGQGYEQYF. CDR3 nucleotide sequence: TGTGCCAGCAGTTCTCCGAAAGGACAGGGGTACGAGCAGTACTTC. The chain has TRBV28 and TRBJ2-7; 9 bases are a match to TRBD1. Germline CDR1 and CDR2: MDHEN and SYDVKM. Losses at the gene ends were 4 bases for V and 4 bases for J; bases not matched to a gene: 8. This CDR3 has 15 residues.

The V gene is TRBV7-8, the J gene TRBJ2-5; TRBD2 might be the D (5 bases). The CDR3 is made up of 13 amino acids. CDR1 and CDR2 (germline): SGHVS, FQNEAQ. The germline V and J ends were trimmed by 5 bases and 4 bases, with 11 bases remaining between them. The CDR3 DNA reads TGTGCCAGCAGCACTAGTCGGGGAGAGACCCAGTACTTC. It translates to CASSTSRGETQYF.

The chain links TRBV6-1 to TRBJ1-2, with TRBD1 as a possible D gene (6 bases). V was clipped by 5 bases and J by 4 bases, with 17 bases between them. The CDR3 spans 15 residues. The germline V gene has CDR1 MNHNS and CDR2 SASEGT. CDR3: CASSLATRGPYGYTF. CDR3 DNA sequence: TGTGCCAGCAGTTTGGCGACCAGGGGACCCTATGGCTACACCTTC.

The chain uses TRBV7-8 and TRBJ2-1; possibly TRBD1 for D (6 bases). The V gene's germline CDR1 is SGHVS and CDR2 FQNEAQ. Deletions cut 4 bases from V and 8 bases from J, with 15 bases between. The CDR3 has 14 amino acids. The CDR3 region is CASSSYRTADEQFF. The CDR3 DNA follows: TGTGCCAGCAGCTCTTACCGGACAGCGGATGAGCAGTTCTTC.